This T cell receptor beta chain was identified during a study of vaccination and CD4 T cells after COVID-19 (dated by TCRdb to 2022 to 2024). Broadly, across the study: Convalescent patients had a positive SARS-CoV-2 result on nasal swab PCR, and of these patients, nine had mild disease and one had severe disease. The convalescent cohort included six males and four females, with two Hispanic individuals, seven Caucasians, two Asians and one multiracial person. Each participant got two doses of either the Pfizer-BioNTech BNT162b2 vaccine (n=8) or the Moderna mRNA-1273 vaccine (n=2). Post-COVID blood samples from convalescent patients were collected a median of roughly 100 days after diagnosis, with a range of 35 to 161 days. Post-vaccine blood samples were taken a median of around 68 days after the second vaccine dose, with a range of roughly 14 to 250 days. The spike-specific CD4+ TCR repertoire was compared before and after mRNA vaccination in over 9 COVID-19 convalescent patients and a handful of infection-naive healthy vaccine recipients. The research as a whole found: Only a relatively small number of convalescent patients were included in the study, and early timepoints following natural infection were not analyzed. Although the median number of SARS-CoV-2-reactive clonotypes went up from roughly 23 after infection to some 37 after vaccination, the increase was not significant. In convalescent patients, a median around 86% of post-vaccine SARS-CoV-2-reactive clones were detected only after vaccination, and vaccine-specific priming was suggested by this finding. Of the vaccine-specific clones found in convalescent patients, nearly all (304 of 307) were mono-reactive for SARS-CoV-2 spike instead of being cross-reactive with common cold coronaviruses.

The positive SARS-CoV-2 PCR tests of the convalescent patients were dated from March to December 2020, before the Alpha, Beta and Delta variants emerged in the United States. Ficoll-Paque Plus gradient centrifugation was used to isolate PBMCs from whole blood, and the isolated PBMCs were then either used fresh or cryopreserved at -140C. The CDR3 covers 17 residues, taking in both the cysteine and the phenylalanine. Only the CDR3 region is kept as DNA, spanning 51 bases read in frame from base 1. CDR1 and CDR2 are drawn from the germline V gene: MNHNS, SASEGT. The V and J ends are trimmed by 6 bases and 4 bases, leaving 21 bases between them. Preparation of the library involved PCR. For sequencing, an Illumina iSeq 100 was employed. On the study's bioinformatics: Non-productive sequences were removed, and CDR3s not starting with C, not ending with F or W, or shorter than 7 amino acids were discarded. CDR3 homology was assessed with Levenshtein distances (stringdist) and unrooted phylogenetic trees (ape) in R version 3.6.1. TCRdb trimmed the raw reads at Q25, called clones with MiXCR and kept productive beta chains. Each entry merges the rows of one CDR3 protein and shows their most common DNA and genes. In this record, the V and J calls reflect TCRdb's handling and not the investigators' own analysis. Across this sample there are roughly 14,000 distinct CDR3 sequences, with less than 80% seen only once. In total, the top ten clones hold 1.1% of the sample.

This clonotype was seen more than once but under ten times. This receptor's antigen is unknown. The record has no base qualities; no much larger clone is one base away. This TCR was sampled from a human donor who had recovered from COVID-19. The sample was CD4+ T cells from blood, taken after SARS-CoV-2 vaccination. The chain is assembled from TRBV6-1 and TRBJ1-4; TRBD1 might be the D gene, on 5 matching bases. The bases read TGTGCCAGCAGGTATAACTATGGGACGGTTGATAATGAAAAACTGTTTTTT. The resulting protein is CASRYNYGTVDNEKLFF.